The 6 T cell receptor beta chains reported below all come from one sample, sequenced in a study of naive CD8 T cells in extremely preterm neonates. Assay: immunoSEQ multiplex PCR; the TCRdb copy retains only in-frame clones and omits some. The table has roughly 5,500 clones, around 97% seen once; the top ten hold 0.75% to 0.8%. The sequenced sample consisted of naive CD8+ T cells from blood. These receptors originate from a human donor in good health.

The J gene is TRBJ2-2, the V gene TRBV28; 8 bases fit TRBD1. This CDR3 contains 17 residues. V lost 3 bases, J lost 2 bases, and 8 bases stayed unmatched. The V gene's germline CDR1 is MDHEN and CDR2 SYDVKM. The CDR3 nucleotides read TGTGCCAGCAGTTTCGGGCCGGACAGGGCCAACACCGGGGAGCTGTTTTTT. Translating it yields CASSFGPDRANTGELFF.

The J gene is TRBJ1-5, the V gene TRBV10-2; weak D call: TRBD1 (6 bases). The CDR3 spans 15 residues. V dropped 4 bases and J dropped 0 bases, with 10 bases sitting between them. Germline values: CDR1 WSHSY, CDR2 SAAADI. The CDR3 sequence is CASSGTGFSNQPQHF. The CDR3 nucleotides are TGCGCCAGCAGTGGCACAGGGTTTAGCAATCAGCCCCAGCATTTT.

This chain links TRBV29-1 with TRBJ2-3; TRBD1 is a possible D gene (5 bases). Trimming took 3 bases from V and 11 from J, leaving 12 bases between them. There are 11 residues in the CDR3. Looked up from germline, CDR1 is SQVTM and CDR2 is ANQGSEA. The CDR3 DNA follows: TGCAGCGTTGATCTTCAGGGTATGCAGTATTTT. Amino acids: CSVDLQGMQYF.

This clone was observed a single time. The V call is TRBV13, the J call TRBJ1-2; the match to TRBD1 covers 7 bases. V lost 5 bases, J lost 6 bases, and 12 bases stayed unmatched. This CDR3 spans 15 amino acids. The germline V gene encodes CDR1 PRHDT and CDR2 FYEKMQ (reference sequence). CDR3 nucleotides: TGTGCCAGCAGCCCGAAAGATAGGCAGGGGGATGGCTACACCTTC. This translates into CASSPKDRQGDGYTF.

The genes are TRBV5-1 and TRBJ2-2; D may be TRBD1 (6 bases). V lost 3 bases and J lost 4, with 19 bases in between. The CDR3 is 17 residues long. Germline V gene lookup returns CDR1 SGHRS and CDR2 YFSETQ. The CDR3 region is CASSWGSKGEGTGELFF. CDR3 bases: TGCGCCAGCAGCTGGGGCTCTAAGGGGGAAGGCACCGGGGAGCTGTTTTTT.

The CDR3 bases are TGTGCCAGCAGCGTAGCCGGCGGGAATACGCAGTATTTT. Amino acids: CASSVAGGNTQYF. The chain uses TRBV9 and TRBJ2-3; perhaps TRBD2 as D (6 bases). V was cut by 0 bases and J by 7 bases, with 9 bases left in between. Germline lookup yields CDR1 SGDLS and CDR2 YYNGEE. This CDR3 region has 13 residues.